This TCR beta chain was observed in a study of long-term antiretroviral therapy in people with HIV (dated by TCRdb to between 2021 and 2024). In terms of the full investigation: Collection of the earliest samples took place about a decade ahead of the 2015 WHO recommendation for immediate ART, at a time when ART was typically delayed until CD4 counts fell. From some 33 adults with confirmed HIV infection, the cohort provided 150 to 200 cryopreserved PBMC samples, gathered serially across a mean of about six years (range 1-12). Whether ART initiation and durable HIV suppression were associated with changes in peripheral blood TRB repertoire composition and diversity was tested in a retrospective serial study. Test extractions of a monoclonal T-cell line alongside some 36 polyclonal samples showed no cross-contamination during QIAcube processing. Among the roughly 30 participants with HIV, about 11 were female.

General study outcomes and caveats: CDR3 length ranges in HIV repertoires were narrower than in controls, and network structure suggested an antigen-experienced repertoire with only a slight naive shift after ART. Because cell numbers in pre-ART samples were limited, unsorted PBMC were profiled instead of sorted CD4+ and CD8+ T cells. No data were available on ART adherence, viral resistance or therapy changes, limiting inferences about post-ART repertoire changes. Samples dated from the mid-2000s to the late 2010s, and the ART regimens used may be less effective than current ones. ART initiation was associated with a significant increase in TRB diversity, but diversity stayed significantly below transplant donor controls even after long-term ART. Since PBMC availability was limited, sequencing covered only the TCR beta chain, with no alpha chain pairing. Expanded TRB clones identified before ART initiation dominated the repertoire across all time points, though the dominance fluctuated and decreased in many PLHIV after ART.

To be included, a participant needed at least one PBMC sample from before ART initiation plus at least two post-ART samples. Treatment was received in the United States of America by all participants with HIV. Before DNA extraction, cryopreserved samples of about 0.9-11 million PBMC were thawed and washed. At the time of the earliest PBMC sample for each participant with HIV, ages ranged from roughly 20 to 60 years. Each participant contributed PBMC samples from 1-4 timepoints before ART initiation and 2-8 timepoints after ART initiation, with a median of 7 samples. Serial HIV viral load, CD4+ T-cell count, ART history and demographic data were obtained for every participant. A Qiagen kit on a QIAcube was used to extract genomic DNA from unsorted PBMC, with samples processed in batches of 12. The immunoSEQ hsTCRB v3.0 assay was used at survey level resolution to sequence the TRB variable region. The target sequencing depth for TRB was about 40,000-50,000 T-cell genomes per sample. TRB libraries were pooled and sequenced on an Illumina MiSeq using a v3 150-cycle kit. On the authors' methods: Repertoire analysis was performed in R inside a reproducible Nextflow workflow that covered QC, data transformation and analysis. Custom analyses were implemented in LymphoSeq2, an R package for AIRR-Seq data exploration. A few samples yielding fewer than 5000 total TRB sequences were excluded, leaving 188 analyzed HIV repertoires. Among the 180 to 200 HIV repertoires that were kept, roughly 58 were collected before ART initiation and more than 120 were collected after ART initiation. Repertoires were downsampled to 5000 TRB nucleotide sequences, and summary statistics were averaged over 100 downsampling iterations. TRB sequences were retained for analysis only if CDR3 regions of at least seven amino acids were present. A Shannon entropy-derived clonality score and the Gini coefficient were used to measure diversity. In repertoire networks, the top 5000 CDR3 amino acid sequences were linked whenever an edit distance of one separated two sequences. GLIPH2 predicted antigen specificity groups and MHC restriction for TRB CDR3 amino acid sequences. Known CMV, EBV, HIV or tissue antigen associations were flagged by matching CDR3 amino acid sequences against VDJdb and McPAS-TCR. Pre-ART, post-ART and control groups were compared with Wilcoxon signed-rank tests and Holm-Bonferroni correction. TCRdb limited this immuneACCESS table to in-frame rearrangements with V and J called. A share of clones is missing; checked studies link under half to unresolved V genes, and the rest is unexplained. V, J and clone size reflect that table, while D and trimming were determined from the DNA. Recorded for this sample are 25,000 to 35,000 clones; around 90% of them occurred a single time. Together, the top ten hold roughly 3.6% of the sample.

About this clone itself: No cognate antigen has been identified for it. No base quality information exists; no much larger clone differs at one position.

Trimming takes 6 bases off V and 10 bases off J; junction bases not matched to a gene: 12. The CDR3 goes from the cysteine to the phenylalanine over 15 residues. Only CDR3 DNA remains: 45 bases, in frame from the first base. Taken from the germline V gene, the CDR1 and CDR2 loops are KGHSH and LQKENI. This sequence originates from a young woman with HIV. In this chain, TRBV18 is recombined with TRBJ1-6; 7 central bases correspond to TRBD1. Sequences were derived from unsorted PBMCs, sampled 1.8 years after starting antiretroviral therapy. DNA sequence: TGTGCCAGCTCTGCGAATGAGGCCAGGGGGTCACCCCTCCACTTT. Translation gives CASSANEARGSPLHF.